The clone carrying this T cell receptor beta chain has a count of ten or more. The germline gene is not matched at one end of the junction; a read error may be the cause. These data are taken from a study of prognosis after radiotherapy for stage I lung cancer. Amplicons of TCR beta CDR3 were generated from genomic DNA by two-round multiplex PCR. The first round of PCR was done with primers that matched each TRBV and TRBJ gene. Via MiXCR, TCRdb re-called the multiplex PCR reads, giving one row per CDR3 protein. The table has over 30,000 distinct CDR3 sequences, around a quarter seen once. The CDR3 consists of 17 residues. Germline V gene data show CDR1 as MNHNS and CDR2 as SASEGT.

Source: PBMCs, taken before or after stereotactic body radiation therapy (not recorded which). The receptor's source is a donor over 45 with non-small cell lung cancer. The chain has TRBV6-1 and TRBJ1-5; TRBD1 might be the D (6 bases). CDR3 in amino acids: CASINSPGALINQPRHF. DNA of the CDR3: TGTGCCAGCATCAACAGCCCGGGGGCGCTCATCAATCAGCCCCGGCATTTT.